This is a list of T cell receptor beta chains from one sample in a study of response to subunit inactivated influenza vaccine. TCRdb used MiXCR to reprocess the RT-PCR reads, holding one entry per CDR3 protein. The data hold 700,000 to 900,000 distinct CDR3 sequences, with 21% observed a single time. Sample: PBMCs from blood, taken 4 to 6 days after vaccination. The receptor source for this set is a man aged 45-60 years who received an inactivated influenza vaccine. The CDR3 runs from the conserved cysteine through the conserved F or W. A D gene is named only where the DNA matches it firmly. Clone size appears in some rows only: once, few, many, or a class for an expanded clone.

j_gene: TRBJ2-7; v_gene: TRBV5-1; d_gene: -; abundance: -; CDR3nt: TGCGCCAGCAGCCAAGGACAGAGATCCTACGAGCAGTACTTC; CDR3aa: CASSQGQRSYEQYF
j_gene: TRBJ1-5; v_gene: TRBV20-1; d_gene: -; abundance: few; CDR3nt: TGCAGTGCCAAATCCCCCTCGGGCAATCAGCCCCAGCATTTT; CDR3aa: CSAKSPSGNQPQHF
j_gene: TRBJ2-5; v_gene: TRBV5-1; d_gene: -; abundance: few; CDR3nt: TGCGCCAGCAGCTTGGAGTTACAGGGTGGAGAGACCCAGTACTTC; CDR3aa: CASSLELQGGETQYF
j_gene: TRBJ2-3; v_gene: TRBV6-5; d_gene: -; abundance: few; CDR3nt: TGTGCCAGCAGTTACTCGATAGTGGACTTTAGCACAGATACGCAGTATTTT; CDR3aa: CASSYSIVDFSTDTQYF
j_gene: TRBJ1-2; v_gene: TRBV28; d_gene: -; abundance: -; CDR3nt: TGTGCCAGCAGTTTGAATGTCAGGGGAAATGGCTACACCTTC; CDR3aa: CASSLNVRGNGYTF
j_gene: TRBJ2-3; v_gene: TRBV5-1; d_gene: -; abundance: few; CDR3nt: TGCGCCAGCAGACTTCAGGGATTCGGCACAGATACGCAGTATTTT; CDR3aa: CASRLQGFGTDTQYF
j_gene: TRBJ1-1; v_gene: TRBV6-1; d_gene: -; abundance: -; CDR3nt: TGTGCCAGCAATATGGGCCTGGACCGGGGGACTGAAGCTTTCTTT; CDR3aa: CASNMGLDRGTEAFF
j_gene: TRBJ2-2; v_gene: TRBV12-3/TRBV12-4; d_gene: TRBD2; abundance: -; CDR3nt: TGTGCCAGCAGTTTTGAACTAGCGGGGCCCGGGGAGCTGTTTTTT; CDR3aa: CASSFELAGPGELFF
j_gene: TRBJ2-1; v_gene: TRBV29-1; d_gene: TRBD1; abundance: -; CDR3nt: TGCAGCGAGGGACAGGGGGCGGGCAATGAGCAGTTCTTC; CDR3aa: CSEGQGAGNEQFF
j_gene: TRBJ2-1; v_gene: TRBV24-1; d_gene: -; abundance: -; CDR3nt: TGTGCCACCAGTCGCCAGGTTGGGGGTGAGCAGTTCTTC; CDR3aa: CATSRQVGGEQFF
j_gene: TRBJ2-7; v_gene: TRBV6-5; d_gene: TRBD1; abundance: -; CDR3nt: TGTGCCAGCAGTTACTCAACCTCCCCAGGACAGGGGGGGTCCTACGAGCAGTACTTC; CDR3aa: CASSYSTSPGQGGSYEQYF
j_gene: TRBJ2-3; v_gene: TRBV28; d_gene: TRBD1; abundance: few; CDR3nt: TGTGCCAGCAGTTTTGGTGTAGGGACAGGGTTTGCAGATACGCAGTATTTT; CDR3aa: CASSFGVGTGFADTQYF
j_gene: TRBJ2-1; v_gene: TRBV7-2; d_gene: -; abundance: -; CDR3nt: TGTGCCAGCAGCTCGTCACTGGGTGAGCAGTTCTTC; CDR3aa: CASSSSLGEQFF
j_gene: TRBJ2-1; v_gene: TRBV28; d_gene: -; abundance: many; CDR3nt: TGTGCGGCGAGGGGGGGGACTGAGCAGTTCTTC; CDR3aa: CAARGGTEQFF
j_gene: TRBJ1-6; v_gene: TRBV12-3/TRBV12-4; d_gene: -; abundance: -; CDR3nt: TGTGCCAGCAGTTCTGGAGGGTTTTCACCCCTCCACTTT; CDR3aa: CASSSGGFSPLHF
j_gene: TRBJ2-1; v_gene: TRBV7-8; d_gene: -; abundance: few; CDR3nt: TGTGCCAGCAGCTTAATCCAGGGAAGGGGCAATGAGCAGTTCTTC; CDR3aa: CASSLIQGRGNEQFF
j_gene: TRBJ1-5; v_gene: TRBV10-3; d_gene: -; abundance: -; CDR3nt: TGTGCCATCAGTGACCGCAGGGATCAGCCCCAGCATTTT; CDR3aa: CAISDRRDQPQHF
j_gene: TRBJ1-1; v_gene: TRBV11-2; d_gene: -; abundance: few; CDR3nt: TGTGCCAGCAGCTTAGAAACATTAACGAAGAAAGCTTTCTTT; CDR3aa: CASSLETLTKKAFF
j_gene: TRBJ2-4; v_gene: TRBV6-1; d_gene: -; abundance: -; CDR3nt: TGTGCCAGCAGTGAATTTACGTTAGGCAGGGCAAACATTCAGTACTTC; CDR3aa: CASSEFTLGRANIQYF
j_gene: TRBJ2-2; v_gene: TRBV20-1; d_gene: TRBD1; abundance: few; CDR3nt: TGCAGTGCTAGAGTGGGACAGACCACCGGGGAGCTGTTTTTT; CDR3aa: CSARVGQTTGELFF
j_gene: TRBJ2-7; v_gene: TRBV7-8; d_gene: TRBD1; abundance: few; CDR3nt: TGTGCCAGCAGCTTAGGGGAAGGGACAGCCTACGAGCAGTACTTC; CDR3aa: CASSLGEGTAYEQYF
j_gene: TRBJ2-1; v_gene: TRBV5-1; d_gene: -; abundance: few; CDR3nt: TGCGCCAGCAGCTTGGCCCAGGGGATGCGCAATGAGCAGTTCTTC; CDR3aa: CASSLAQGMRNEQFF
j_gene: TRBJ2-7; v_gene: TRBV5-1; d_gene: -; abundance: -; CDR3nt: TGCGCCAGCCAGTACCGCGCGACACAGGAGTACGAGCAGTACTTC; CDR3aa: CASQYRATQEYEQYF
j_gene: TRBJ2-3; v_gene: TRBV21-1; d_gene: -; abundance: -; CDR3nt: TGTGCCAGCAGCTTAGTGGAGGGGCGGGCAGATACGCAGTATTTT; CDR3aa: CASSLVEGRADTQYF
j_gene: TRBJ2-1; v_gene: TRBV7-9; d_gene: -; abundance: -; CDR3nt: TGTGCCAGCAGCACCCGGGACCCGGCCTACAATGAGCAGTTCTTC; CDR3aa: CASSTRDPAYNEQFF
j_gene: TRBJ1-2; v_gene: TRBV18; d_gene: -; abundance: many; CDR3nt: TGTGCCAGCTCCGTCGATGGCTATGGCTACACCTTC; CDR3aa: CASSVDGYGYTF
j_gene: TRBJ1-6; v_gene: TRBV20-1; d_gene: -; abundance: many; CDR3nt: TGCAGTGCCAAACCACTGGGGGAGACTAATTCACCCCTCCACTTT; CDR3aa: CSAKPLGETNSPLHF
j_gene: TRBJ2-7; v_gene: TRBV6-5; d_gene: -; abundance: -; CDR3nt: TGTGCCAGCAGTTACTCGGCGGGGAGCTCCTACGAGCAGTACTTC; CDR3aa: CASSYSAGSSYEQYF
j_gene: TRBJ1-3; v_gene: TRBV30; d_gene: -; abundance: -; CDR3nt: TGTGCCTGGAAGGCCTCTGGAAACACCATATATTTT; CDR3aa: CAWKASGNTIYF
j_gene: TRBJ1-6; v_gene: TRBV20-1; d_gene: -; abundance: few; CDR3nt: TGCAGTGCCCCGGGGACTGACCTACACTTT; CDR3aa: CSAPGTDLHF
j_gene: TRBJ2-7; v_gene: TRBV5-6; d_gene: TRBD2; abundance: -; CDR3nt: TGTGCCAGCAGTTACCGGGACTACTACGAGCAGTACTTC; CDR3aa: CASSYRDYYEQYF
j_gene: TRBJ2-7; v_gene: TRBV7-8; d_gene: -; abundance: few; CDR3nt: TGTGCCAGCAGCCCCCGACTAGGGGACGAGCAGTACTTC; CDR3aa: CASSPRLGDEQYF
j_gene: TRBJ2-4; v_gene: TRBV28; d_gene: -; abundance: many; CDR3nt: TGTGCCAGCAGTTTAAGACCCGCAGGCTCAAAAAACATTCAGTACTTC; CDR3aa: CASSLRPAGSKNIQYF
j_gene: TRBJ1-5; v_gene: TRBV6-2/TRBV6-3; d_gene: -; abundance: -; CDR3nt: TGTGCCAGCAGTCGACAGGCATATAGCAATCAGCCCCAGCATTTT; CDR3aa: CASSRQAYSNQPQHF
j_gene: TRBJ2-1; v_gene: TRBV10-3; d_gene: TRBD2; abundance: -; CDR3nt: TGTGCCATCAGTGAGTCGGGGACTAACTCCTACAATGAGCAGTTCTTC; CDR3aa: CAISESGTNSYNEQFF
j_gene: TRBJ2-7; v_gene: TRBV24-1; d_gene: -; abundance: few; CDR3nt: TGTGCCACCAGTGGAGGGAGAGAGCAGTACTTC; CDR3aa: CATSGGREQYF
j_gene: TRBJ1-6; v_gene: TRBV5-1; d_gene: TRBD1; abundance: few; CDR3nt: TGCGCCAGCAGCCGAGGGGACAGTGAGAGGGGGTCACCCCTCCACTTT; CDR3aa: CASSRGDSERGSPLHF
j_gene: TRBJ2-3; v_gene: TRBV11-2; d_gene: -; abundance: -; CDR3nt: TGTGCCAGCAGCTTAGGTCGGTGGGGGACTTCCCGACGAGCAGATACGCAGTATTTT; CDR3aa: CASSLGRWGTSRRADTQYF
j_gene: TRBJ1-4; v_gene: TRBV20-1; d_gene: -; abundance: few; CDR3nt: TGCAGTGCTAGAGATCCTAGGCAAGCGGGGGAAAAACTGTTTTTT; CDR3aa: CSARDPRQAGEKLFF
j_gene: TRBJ2-1; v_gene: TRBV29-1; d_gene: TRBD2; abundance: -; CDR3nt: TGCAGCGTTGATGGGCGGGGGGGCCGCAATGAGCAGTTCTTC; CDR3aa: CSVDGRGGRNEQFF